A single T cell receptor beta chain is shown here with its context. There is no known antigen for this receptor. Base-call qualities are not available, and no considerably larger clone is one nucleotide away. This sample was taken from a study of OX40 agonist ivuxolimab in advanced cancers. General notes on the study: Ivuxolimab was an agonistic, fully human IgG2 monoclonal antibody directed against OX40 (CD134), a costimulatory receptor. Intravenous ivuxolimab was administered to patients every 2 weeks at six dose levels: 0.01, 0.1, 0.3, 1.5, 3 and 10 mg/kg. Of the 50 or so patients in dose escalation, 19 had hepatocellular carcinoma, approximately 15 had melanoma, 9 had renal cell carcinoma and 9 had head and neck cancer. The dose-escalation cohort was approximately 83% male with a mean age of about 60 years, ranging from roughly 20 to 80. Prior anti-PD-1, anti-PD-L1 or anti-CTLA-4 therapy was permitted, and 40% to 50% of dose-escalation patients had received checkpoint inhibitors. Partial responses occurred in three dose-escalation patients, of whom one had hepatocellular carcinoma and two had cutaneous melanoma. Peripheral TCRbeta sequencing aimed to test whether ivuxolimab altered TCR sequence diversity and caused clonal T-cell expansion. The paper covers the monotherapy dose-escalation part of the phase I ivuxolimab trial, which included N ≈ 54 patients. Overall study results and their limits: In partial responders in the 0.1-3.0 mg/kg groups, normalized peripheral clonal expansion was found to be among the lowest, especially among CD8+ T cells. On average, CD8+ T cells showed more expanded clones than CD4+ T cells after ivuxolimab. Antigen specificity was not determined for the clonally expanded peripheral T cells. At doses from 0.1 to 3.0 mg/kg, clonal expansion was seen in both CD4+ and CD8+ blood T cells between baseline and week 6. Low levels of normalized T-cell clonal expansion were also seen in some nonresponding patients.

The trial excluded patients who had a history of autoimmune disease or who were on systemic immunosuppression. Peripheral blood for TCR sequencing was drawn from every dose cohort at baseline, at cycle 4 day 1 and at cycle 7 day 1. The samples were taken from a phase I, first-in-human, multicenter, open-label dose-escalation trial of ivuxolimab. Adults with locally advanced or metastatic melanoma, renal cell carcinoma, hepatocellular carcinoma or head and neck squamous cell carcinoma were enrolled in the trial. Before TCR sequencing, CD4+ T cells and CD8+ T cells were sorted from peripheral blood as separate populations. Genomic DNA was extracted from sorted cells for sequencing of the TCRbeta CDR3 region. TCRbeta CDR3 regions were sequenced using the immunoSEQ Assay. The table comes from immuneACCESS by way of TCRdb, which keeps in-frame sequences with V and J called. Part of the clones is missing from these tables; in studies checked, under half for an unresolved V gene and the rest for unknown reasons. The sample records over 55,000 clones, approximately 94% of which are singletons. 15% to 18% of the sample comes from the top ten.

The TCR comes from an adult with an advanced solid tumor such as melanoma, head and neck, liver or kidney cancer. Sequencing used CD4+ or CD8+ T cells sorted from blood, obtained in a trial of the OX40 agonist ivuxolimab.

The nucleotides are TGCGCCAGCAGCCAAGCCCCTAGCGGGGTGCAGTATTTT. This encodes CASSQAPSGVQYF. Recombination linked TRBV4-1 to TRBJ2-3; 9 bases in the middle match TRBD2. V and J are trimmed by 1 base and 11 bases, and the gene matches miss 4 bases of the junction. The CDR3, cysteine through phenylalanine, is 13 amino acids long. The read is trimmed to its CDR3 DNA, 39 bases read in frame from base 1. The CDR1 and CDR2 encoded by the germline V gene are MGHRA and YSYEKL.